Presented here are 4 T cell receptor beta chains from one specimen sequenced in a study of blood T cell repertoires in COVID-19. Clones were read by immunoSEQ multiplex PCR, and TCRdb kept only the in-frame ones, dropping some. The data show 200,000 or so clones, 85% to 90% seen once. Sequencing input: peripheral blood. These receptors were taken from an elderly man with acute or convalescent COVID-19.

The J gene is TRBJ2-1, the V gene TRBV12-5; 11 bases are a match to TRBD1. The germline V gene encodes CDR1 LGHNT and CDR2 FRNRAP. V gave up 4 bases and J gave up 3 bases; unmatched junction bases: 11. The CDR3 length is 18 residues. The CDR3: CASGSRDRGKKGYNEQFF. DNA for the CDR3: TGTGCTAGTGGTTCCCGGGACAGGGGGAAAAAGGGCTACAATGAGCAGTTCTTC.

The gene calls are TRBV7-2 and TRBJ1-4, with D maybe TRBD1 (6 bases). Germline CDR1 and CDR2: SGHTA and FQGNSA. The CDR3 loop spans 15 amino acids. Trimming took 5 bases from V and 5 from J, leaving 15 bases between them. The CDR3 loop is CASSRDKGTNEKLFF. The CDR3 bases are TGTGCCAGCAGCCGGGACAAGGGTACGAATGAAAAACTGTTTTTT.

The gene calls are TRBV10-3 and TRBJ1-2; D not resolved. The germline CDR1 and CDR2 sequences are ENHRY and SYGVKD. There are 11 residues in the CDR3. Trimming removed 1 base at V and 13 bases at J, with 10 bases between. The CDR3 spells CAISEWQIITF. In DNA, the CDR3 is TGTGCCATCAGTGAGTGGCAGATTATCACCTTC.

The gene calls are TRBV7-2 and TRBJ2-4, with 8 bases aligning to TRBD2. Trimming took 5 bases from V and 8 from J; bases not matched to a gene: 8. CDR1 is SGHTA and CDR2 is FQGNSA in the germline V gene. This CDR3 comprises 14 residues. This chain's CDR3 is CASSANPGGDIQYF. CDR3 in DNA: TGTGCCAGCAGCGCGAACCCCGGGGGGGACATTCAGTACTTC.